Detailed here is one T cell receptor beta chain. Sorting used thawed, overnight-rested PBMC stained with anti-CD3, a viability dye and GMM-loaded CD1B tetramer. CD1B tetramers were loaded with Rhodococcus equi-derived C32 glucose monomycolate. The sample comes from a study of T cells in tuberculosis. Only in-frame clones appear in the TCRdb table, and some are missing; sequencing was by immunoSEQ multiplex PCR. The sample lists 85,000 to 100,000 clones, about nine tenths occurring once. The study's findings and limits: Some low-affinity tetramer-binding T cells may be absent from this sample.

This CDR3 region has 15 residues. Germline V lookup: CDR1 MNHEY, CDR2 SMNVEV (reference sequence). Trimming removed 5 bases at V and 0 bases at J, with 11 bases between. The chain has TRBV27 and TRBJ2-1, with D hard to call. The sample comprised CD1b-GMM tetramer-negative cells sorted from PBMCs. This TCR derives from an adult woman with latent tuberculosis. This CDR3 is CASSPITDSYNEQFF. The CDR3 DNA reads TGTGCCAGCAGTCCAATTACAGACTCCTACAATGAGCAGTTCTTC.